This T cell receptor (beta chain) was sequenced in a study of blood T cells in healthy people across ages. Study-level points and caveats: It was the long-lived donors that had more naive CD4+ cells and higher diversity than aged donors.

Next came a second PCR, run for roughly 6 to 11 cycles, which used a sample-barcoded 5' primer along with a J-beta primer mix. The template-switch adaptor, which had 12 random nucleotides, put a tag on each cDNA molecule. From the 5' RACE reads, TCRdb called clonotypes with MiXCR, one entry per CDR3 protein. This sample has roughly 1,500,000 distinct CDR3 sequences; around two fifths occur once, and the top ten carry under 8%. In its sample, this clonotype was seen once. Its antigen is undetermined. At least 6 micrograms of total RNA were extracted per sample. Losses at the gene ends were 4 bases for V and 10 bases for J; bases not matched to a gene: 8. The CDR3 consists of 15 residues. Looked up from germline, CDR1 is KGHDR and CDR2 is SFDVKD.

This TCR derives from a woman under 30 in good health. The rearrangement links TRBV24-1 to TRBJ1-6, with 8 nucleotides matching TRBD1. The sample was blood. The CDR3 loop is CATSDSGQVNSPLHF. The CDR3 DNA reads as TGTGCCACCAGTGACTCGGGACAGGTCAACTCACCCCTCCACTTT.